The 32 T cell receptor beta chains reported below all come from one sample, sequenced in a study of cytomegalovirus exposure and HLA in healthy donors. PCR primers comprised 60 Vbeta and 13 Jbeta primers. The table came from immunoSEQ multiplex PCR; TCRdb's copy has only in-frame clones and leaves some out. The sample gives some 120,000 clones, around 80% of which show up once; about 2.5% is in the top ten. Sequencing was carried out using PBMCs. All receptors derive from a female donor in good health and CMV-seronegative.

The chain is built from TRBV5-6 and TRBJ1-4; no clear D gene. This CDR3 has 15 residues. Germline CDR1 reads SGHDT; CDR2 reads YYEEEE. V lost 0 bases and J lost 4, with 10 bases in between. For the CDR3, the DNA is TGTGCCAGCAGCTTGGCGGGGAGACTTAATGAAAAACTGTTTTTT. It translates to CASSLAGRLNEKLFF.

The rearrangement joins TRBV18 to TRBJ2-2, with TRBD2 as a possible D gene (6 bases). The CDR3 spans 16 residues. Between the trimmed V and J ends, which lost 2 bases and 4 bases, there was a span of 14 bases. Per germline, CDR1 KGHSH and CDR2 LQKENI. CDR3 bases: TGTGCCAGCTCACCAATGGGAGGTCGTAGCACCGGGGAGCTGTTTTTT. Translation: CASSPMGGRSTGELFF.

The chain employs TRBV6-1 and TRBJ2-7; 7 nucleotides match TRBD1. Looked up from germline, CDR1 is MNHNS and CDR2 is SASEGT. With 11 bases clipped from V and 6 bases from J, the junction kept 10 bases outside the gene matches. CDR3 length: 12 amino acids. CDR3 DNA sequence: TGTGCCGGCCGGGACAGTTCGTCCGAGCAGTACTTC. It codes for CAGRDSSSEQYF.

The rearrangement joins TRBV7-9 to TRBJ1-4; a possible D gene is TRBD1 (5 bases). The CDR3 runs 15 residues. Trimming left V 3 bases short and J 0 bases short, with 8 bases between. Per the germline V gene, CDR1 is SEHNR and CDR2 is FQNEAQ (reference sequence). The CDR3 here is CASSLDTSTNEKLFF. The CDR3 DNA follows: TGTGCCAGCAGCTTGGACACTTCAACTAATGAAAAACTGTTTTTT. The variable domain in full, with the rest retrieved from reference TRBV7-9 and TRBJ1-4, is DTGVSQNPRHKITKRGQNVTFRCDPISEHNRLYWYRQTLGQGPEFLTYFQNEAQLEKSRLLSDRFSAERPKGSFSTLEIQRTEQGDSAMYLCASSLDTSTNEKLFFGSGTQLSVL.

The V gene is TRBV27, the J gene TRBJ1-6; 7 nucleotides agree with TRBD1. The trim removed 5 bases at V and 0 bases at J, leaving 10 bases unmatched. The CDR3 sequence is 18 residues long. The V gene's germline CDR1 is MNHEY and CDR2 SMNVEV (reference sequence). The CDR3 loop is CASSETGTLSSYNSPLHF. CDR3 sequence (DNA): TGTGCCAGCAGTGAGACAGGGACATTAAGCTCCTATAATTCACCCCTCCACTTT.

This chain links TRBV30 with TRBJ2-1, with 8 positions matching TRBD2. Germline lookup yields CDR1 GTSNPN and CDR2 SVGIG (reference sequence). This CDR3 is built from 14 residues. With V trimmed by 4 bases and J by 11 bases, 13 bases remained unmatched. CDR3 DNA sequence: TGTGCCTGGACAGGAGCGTCGGGGGGGACAAAGCAGTTCTTC. Translation gives CAWTGASGGTKQFF.

This chain uses TRBV18 with TRBJ2-7, with D uncertain. The length of the CDR3 is 14 residues. The germline V gene has CDR1 KGHSH and CDR2 LQKENI. Trimming took 6 bases from V and 2 from J, leaving 14 bases between them. CDR3 DNA sequence: TGTGCCAGCTCTGACCCTCTAGTCCCCTACGAGCAGTACTTC. It is translated as CASSDPLVPYEQYF.

The chain employs TRBV6-5 and TRBJ2-1; 9 bases align to TRBD1. J gave up 3 bases and V 0 bases, and 3 bases lay outside the gene matches. Germline CDR1 is MNHEY and CDR2 is SVGAGI. This CDR3 comprises 16 residues. This CDR3 is CASSYSTGQGYNEQFF. The DNA of the CDR3 is TGTGCCAGCAGTTACTCGACGGGACAGGGCTACAATGAGCAGTTCTTC.

The gene calls are TRBV7-9 and TRBJ2-3, with 8 positions matching TRBD2. In germline, CDR1 is SEHNR, CDR2 FQNEAQ (reference sequence). The CDR3 covers 14 residues. The CDR3 protein is CSTQTSARPDTQYF. In DNA, the CDR3 is TGTTCCACACAGACTAGCGCAAGACCAGATACGCAGTATTTT.

The chain has TRBV6-1 and TRBJ2-1, with D possibly matching TRBD1 (6 bases). Per the germline V gene, CDR1 is MNHNS and CDR2 is SASEGT. There are 15 residues in the CDR3. V gave up 6 bases and J gave up 0 bases, with 12 bases separating them. This chain's CDR3 is CASRLQGTSYNEQFF. The DNA of the CDR3 is TGTGCCAGCAGGCTCCAGGGGACCTCCTACAATGAGCAGTTCTTC.

This chain connects TRBV11-2 to TRBJ2-7; 8 bases are shared with TRBD2. From germline, CDR1 is SGHAT and CDR2 FQNNGV. Germline trimming cut 1 base from V and 2 bases from J; bases unmatched to any gene: 4. The CDR3 extends over 15 amino acids. The CDR3 nucleotides read TGTGCCAGCAGCTTAGGTGGAGCGGGGGCCTACGAGCAGTACTTC. Its translation is CASSLGGAGAYEQYF.

This clone occurred once. The rearrangement joins TRBV2 to TRBJ2-3; no definite D call. Germline values: CDR1 SNHLY, CDR2 FYNNEI. Trimming took off 9 bases at V and 0 bases at J, with 4 bases between the two ends. This CDR3 spans 11 amino acids. Here the CDR3 reads CARSSTDTQYF. The CDR3 region has the DNA TGTGCCAGATCTAGCACAGATACGCAGTATTTT.

This chain joins TRBV11-2 and TRBJ2-5; perhaps TRBD1 as D (5 bases). The ends were cut back, 5 bases at V and 3 bases at J, with 10 bases in the middle. CDR3 length equals 13 residues. Per germline, CDR1 SGHAT and CDR2 FQNNGV. The CDR3 sequence is CASSHDSEETQYF. CDR3 sequence (DNA): TGTGCCAGCAGCCACGACAGTGAAGAGACCCAGTACTTC. Supplemented by reference TRBV11-2 and TRBJ2-5, the full variable domain reads EAGVAQSPRYKIIEKRQSVAFWCNPISGHATLYWYQQILGQGPKLLIQFQNNGVVDDSQLPKDRFSAERLKGVDSTLKIQPAKLEDSAVYLCASSHDSEETQYFGPGTRLLVL.

The genes are TRBV30 and TRBJ1-1; weak D call: TRBD1 (6 bases). Germline V gene sequence: CDR1 GTSNPN, CDR2 SVGIG (reference sequence). The CDR3 totals 14 residues. Trimming pared 2 bases from V and 2 bases from J, leaving 12 bases between. CDR3 nucleotide sequence: TGTGCCTGGAGTCCTTGGACAGACAACACTGAAGCTTTCTTT. It yields the protein CAWSPWTDNTEAFF.

As regards this clone: Compared with germline, one end of the junction differs, possibly owing to a read error. V and J are TRBV2 and TRBJ2-7, with 7 bases that match TRBD2. The germline V gene encodes CDR1 SNHLY and CDR2 FYNNEI. The CDR3 contains 13 residues. The CDR3 protein is CASNGRGGYEQYF. DNA of the CDR3: TGTGCAAGCAACGGGCGGGGAGGGTACGAGCAGTACTTC. The variable domain in full, completed from reference TRBV2 and TRBJ2-7, reads EPEVTQTPSHQVTQMGQEVILRCVPISNHLYFYWYRQILGQKVEFLVSFYNNEISEKSEIFDDQFSVERPDGSNFTLKIRSTKLEDSAMYFCASNGRGGYEQYFGPGTRLTVT.

The V call is TRBV4-1, the J call TRBJ2-7; 9 bases match TRBD2. Trimming cost V 1 base and J 3 bases; bases outside gene matches: 4. Germline CDR1 reads MGHRA; CDR2 reads YSYEKL. The CDR3 is 15 residues long. CDR3 in amino acids: CASSQVPSGNYEQYF. Written as DNA, the CDR3 is TGCGCCAGCAGCCAAGTCCCTAGCGGGAACTACGAGCAGTACTTC.

The chain couples TRBV6-5 to TRBJ1-2; D gene unclear. Germline CDR1 is MNHEY and CDR2 is SVGAGI. V lost 2 bases to trimming and J lost 6 bases, with 16 bases between them. CDR3 length: 15 residues. CDR3 bases: TGTGCCAGCAGTTACCGTGAAGGGAGAAGAAATGGCTACACCTTC. It encodes CASSYREGRRNGYTF.

This clone was found a few times. J is TRBJ2-5 and V is TRBV6-1; possibly TRBD1 for D (6 bases). The CDR3 contains 14 residues. Germline values: CDR1 MNHNS, CDR2 SASEGT. Trimming took off 5 bases at V and 5 bases at J, with 15 bases between the two ends. CDR3 nucleotides: TGTGCCAGCAGTCCACAGGGTTGGATGGAGACCCAGTACTTC. Its translation: CASSPQGWMETQYF.

This clone came up once. This rearrangement joins TRBV9 to TRBJ2-7, with D unresolved. The CDR3 covers 14 residues. Germline values: CDR1 SGDLS, CDR2 YYNGEE. Deletions cut 3 bases from V and 5 bases from J, with 15 bases between. Written as DNA, the CDR3 is TGTGCCAGCAGCGCCCGAGATAATAGAAACGAGCAGTACTTC. This sequence encodes CASSARDNRNEQYF.

J is TRBJ2-1 and V is TRBV7-9; 14 nucleotides agree with TRBD2. This CDR3 is 16 amino acids long. Germline V lookup: CDR1 SEHNR, CDR2 FQNEAQ (reference sequence). The V gene end was trimmed by 8 bases and the J gene end by 4 bases; junction bases not matched to a gene: 7. CDR3: CASWGTSGGPYNEQFF. Here the CDR3 DNA reads TGTGCCAGCTGGGGGACTAGCGGGGGACCTTACAATGAGCAGTTCTTC.

CDR3: CASSPVGGDSYEQYF. DNA of the CDR3: TGTGCCAGCAGCCCGGTGGGGGGTGACTCCTACGAGCAGTACTTC. V is TRBV2 and J is TRBJ2-7, with TRBD2 as a possible D gene (6 bases). Trimming removed 6 bases at V and 0 bases at J, with 15 bases between. Germline V lookup: CDR1 SNHLY, CDR2 FYNNEI. There are 15 residues in the CDR3.

The chain links TRBV25-1 to TRBJ2-5, with 9 bases lining up with TRBD2. The CDR3 totals 15 residues. Germline V gene sequence: CDR1 MGHDK, CDR2 SYGVNS. V lost 1 base, J lost 4 bases, and 4 bases stayed unmatched. This CDR3 is CASSELRGGPETQYF. The CDR3 nucleotides read TGTGCCAGCAGTGAATTGCGGGGGGGCCCAGAGACCCAGTACTTC.

This clone was seen more than once but under ten times. The chain recombines TRBV7-9 with TRBJ2-1; 10 bases fit TRBD2. V shed 5 bases and J 3 bases; nucleotides not matched to a gene: 7. This CDR3 comprises 16 residues. Germline CDR1 reads SEHNR; CDR2 reads FQNEAQ (reference sequence). The CDR3 region is CASSLSGGDLYNEQFF. The DNA of the CDR3 is TGTGCCAGCAGCCTAAGCGGGGGGGACCTCTACAATGAGCAGTTCTTC.

The genes are TRBV9 and TRBJ1-4; TRBD1 might be the D (5 bases). The CDR3 has 15 residues. The ends were cut back, 2 bases at V and 7 bases at J, with 15 bases in the middle. Germline loops: CDR1 SGDLS, CDR2 YYNGEE. CDR3 region: CASSVAQGYGEKLFF. The CDR3, as DNA: TGTGCCAGCAGCGTCGCGCAGGGTTACGGTGAAAAACTGTTTTTT.

V usage is TRBV14 and J usage is TRBJ1-1; 7 nucleotides line up with TRBD1. Germline trimming cut 4 bases from V and 0 bases from J; bases unmatched to any gene: 14. Germline lookup yields CDR1 SGHDN and CDR2 FVKESK. This CDR3 spans 18 amino acids. CDR3 region: CASSPQDRQPRLNTEAFF. The CDR3 nucleotides read TGTGCCAGCAGCCCACAGGACAGGCAACCACGCTTGAACACTGAAGCTTTCTTT.

DNA of the CDR3: TGTGCCAGCAGCTCCAGCTCCGACAGGAATCAGCCCCAGCATTTT. Its translation: CASSSSSDRNQPQHF. The chain combines TRBV13 with TRBJ1-5; tentatively, D is TRBD1 (6 bases). The CDR3 length is 15 residues. Trimming took 4 bases from V and 4 from J, leaving 14 bases between them. Germline lookup yields CDR1 PRHDT and CDR2 FYEKMQ (reference sequence).

This clone was counted between two and nine times. V is TRBV6-5 and J is TRBJ1-1, with TRBD1 matching 8 bases. Germline V gene lookup returns CDR1 MNHEY and CDR2 SVGAGI. The length of the CDR3 is 11 residues. The V segment lost 7 bases and the J segment 10 bases; nucleotides outside the gene matches: 5. The CDR3 region has the DNA TGTGCCAGCACCAGGGGGCGTCGAGCTTTCTTT. This codes for CASTRGRRAFF.

The rearrangement joins TRBV15 to TRBJ2-7; no definite D call. CDR1 and CDR2 (germline): LNHNV, YYDKDF (reference sequence). The V end was cut by 0 bases, the J end by 0 bases, with 6 bases between. The CDR3 has 14 amino acids. The CDR3 DNA reads TGTGCCACCAGCAGAGACCGGTCCTCCTACGAGCAGTACTTC. The encoded protein is CATSRDRSSYEQYF.

The chain carries TRBV5-6 and TRBJ1-1; a possible D gene is TRBD1 (5 bases). This CDR3 spans 14 amino acids. V lost 1 base and J 3 bases, leaving 10 bases between the germline ends. Germline loops: CDR1 SGHDT, CDR2 YYEEEE. CDR3 DNA: TGTGCCAGCAGCTTGTGGTGGGGGGACACTGAAGCTTTCTTT. This encodes CASSLWWGDTEAFF.

This clone has a single count. J is TRBJ2-7 and V is TRBV4-1, with 11 bases aligning to TRBD2. V gave up 2 bases and J gave up 5 bases; unmatched junction bases: 8. The germline V gene encodes CDR1 MGHRA and CDR2 YSYEKL. The CDR3 runs 16 residues. The CDR3 loop is CASSQSVAGGSNEQYF. The CDR3 coding sequence is TGCGCCAGCAGCCAATCGGTAGCGGGGGGGAGCAACGAGCAGTACTTC.

The genes are TRBV4-3 and TRBJ1-5; weak D call: TRBD1 (6 bases). Germline CDR1 and CDR2: LGHNA and YSLEER. Trimming cost V 4 bases and J 3 bases, with 10 bases left between them. This CDR3 region has 14 residues. The CDR3 is CASSPGQFNQPQHF. Here the CDR3 DNA reads TGCGCCAGCAGCCCCGGACAGTTCAATCAGCCCCAGCATTTT.

In this sample, this clone turned up once. The chain employs TRBV18 and TRBJ2-7; 7 bases map to TRBD2. CDR1 KGHSH and CDR2 LQKENI come from the germline V gene. CDR3 size: 13 residues. The V segment lost 8 bases and the J segment 7 bases; nucleotides outside the gene matches: 11. CDR3 nucleotides: TGTGCCAGCCGGGCAGAAATCGGGGGGGAGCAGTACTTC. Protein product: CASRAEIGGEQYF.